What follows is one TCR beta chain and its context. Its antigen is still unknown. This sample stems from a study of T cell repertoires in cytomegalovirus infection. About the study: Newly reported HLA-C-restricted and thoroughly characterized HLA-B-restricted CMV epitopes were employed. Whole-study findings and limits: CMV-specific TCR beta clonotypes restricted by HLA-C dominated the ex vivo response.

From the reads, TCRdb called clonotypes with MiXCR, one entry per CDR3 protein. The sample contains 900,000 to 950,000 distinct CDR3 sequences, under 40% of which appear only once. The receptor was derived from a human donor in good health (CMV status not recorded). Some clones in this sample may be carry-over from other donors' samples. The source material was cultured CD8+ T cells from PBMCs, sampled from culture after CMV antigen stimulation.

The CDR3 region is CASSSPRDRLNTEAFF. In DNA, the CDR3 is TGTGCCAGCAGTTCCCCCCGGGACAGACTGAACACTGAAGCTTTCTTT. V and J are TRBV28 and TRBJ1-1; 7 bases fit TRBD1. Per germline, CDR1 MDHEN and CDR2 SYDVKM. The CDR3 length is 16 residues. V gave up 4 bases and J gave up 0 bases; unmatched junction bases: 8.